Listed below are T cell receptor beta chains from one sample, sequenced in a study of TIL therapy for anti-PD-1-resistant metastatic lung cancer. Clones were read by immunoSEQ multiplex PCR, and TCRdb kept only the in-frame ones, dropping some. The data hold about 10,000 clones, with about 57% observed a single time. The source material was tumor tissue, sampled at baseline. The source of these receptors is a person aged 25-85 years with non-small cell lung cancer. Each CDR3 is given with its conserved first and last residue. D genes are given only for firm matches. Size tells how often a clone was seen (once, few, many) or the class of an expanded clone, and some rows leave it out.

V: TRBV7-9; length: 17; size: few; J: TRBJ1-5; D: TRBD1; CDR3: CASSLHTPDRVNQPQHF; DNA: TGTGCCAGCAGCTTACACACCCCGGACAGGGTGAATCAGCCCCAGCATTTT
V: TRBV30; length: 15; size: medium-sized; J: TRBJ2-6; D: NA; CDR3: CAWSMGHSGANVLTF; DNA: TGTGCCTGGAGTATGGGACACTCTGGGGCCAACGTCCTGACTTTC
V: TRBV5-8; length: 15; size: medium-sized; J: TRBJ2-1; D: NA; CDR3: CASTRLLSTYNEQFF; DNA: TGTGCCAGCACCCGACTCCTAAGCACCTACAATGAGCAGTTCTTC
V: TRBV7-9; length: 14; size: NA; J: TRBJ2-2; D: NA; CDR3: CASSSGLRTGELFF; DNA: TGTGCCAGCAGCTCGGGACTCCGTACCGGGGAGCTGTTTTTT
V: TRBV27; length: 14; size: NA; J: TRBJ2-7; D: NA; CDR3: CASSETGSSYEQYF; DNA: TGTGCCAGCAGCGAAACAGGCAGCTCCTACGAGCAGTACTTC
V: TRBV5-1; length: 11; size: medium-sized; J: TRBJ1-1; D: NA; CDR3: CASSLNTEAFF; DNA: TGCGCCAGCAGCTTGAACACTGAAGCTTTCTTT
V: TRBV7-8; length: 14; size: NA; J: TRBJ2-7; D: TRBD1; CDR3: CASSRDRVHYEQYF; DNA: TGCGCCAGCAGCCGGGACAGGGTTCACTACGAGCAGTACTTC
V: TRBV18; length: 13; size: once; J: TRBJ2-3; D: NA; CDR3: CASSPGAGDTQYF; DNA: TGTGCCAGCTCACCAGGAGCGGGAGATACGCAGTATTTT
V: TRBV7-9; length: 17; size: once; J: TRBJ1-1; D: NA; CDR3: CASSQGVLGGGGTEAFF; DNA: TGTGCCAGCAGTCAAGGTGTCTTGGGCGGGGGAGGCACTGAAGCTTTCTTT
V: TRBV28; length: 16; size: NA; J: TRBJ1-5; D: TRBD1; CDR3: CASSTRQGYSNQPQHF; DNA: TGTGCCAGCAGCACCCGACAGGGGTATAGCAATCAGCCCCAGCATTTT
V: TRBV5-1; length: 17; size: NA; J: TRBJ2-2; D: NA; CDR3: CASSSSLGNSATGELFF; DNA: TGCGCCAGCAGCTCATCTTTGGGAAATTCGGCCACCGGGGAGCTGTTTTTT
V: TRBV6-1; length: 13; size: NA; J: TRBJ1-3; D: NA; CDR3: CASSDRLAGTIYF; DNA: TGTGCCAGCAGTGACCGTCTAGCAGGCACCATATATTTT
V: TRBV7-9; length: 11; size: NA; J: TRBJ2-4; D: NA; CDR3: CASSLANIQYF; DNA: TGTGCCAGCAGCTTAGCAAACATTCAGTACTTC
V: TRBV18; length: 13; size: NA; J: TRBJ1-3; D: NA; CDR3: CASSEYSGNTIYF; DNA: TGTGCCAGCTCGGAGTACTCTGGAAACACCATATATTTT
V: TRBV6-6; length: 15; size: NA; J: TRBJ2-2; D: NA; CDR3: CASSYSGTNTGELFF; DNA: TGTGCCAGCAGTTACTCGGGCACCAACACCGGGGAGCTGTTTTTT
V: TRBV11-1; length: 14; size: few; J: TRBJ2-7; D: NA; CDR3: CASSLAGETYEQYF; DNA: TGTGCCAGCAGCTTAGCGGGAGAAACCTACGAGCAGTACTTC
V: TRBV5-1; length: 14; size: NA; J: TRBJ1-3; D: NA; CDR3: CASSVDSSGNTIYF; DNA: TGCGCCAGCAGCGTAGACAGTTCTGGAAACACCATATATTTT
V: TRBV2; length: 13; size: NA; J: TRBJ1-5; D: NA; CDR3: CASSLRVGQPQHF; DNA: TGTGCCAGCAGCCTCAGGGTGGGTCAGCCCCAGCATTTT
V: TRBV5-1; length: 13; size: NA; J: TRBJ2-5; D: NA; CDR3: CASSLRNLETQYF; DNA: TGCGCCAGCAGCTTGAGGAACCTGGAGACCCAGTACTTC
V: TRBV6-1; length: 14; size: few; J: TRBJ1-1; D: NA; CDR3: CASSEQPLNTEAFF; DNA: TGTGCCAGCAGTGAACAGCCTCTGAACACTGAAGCTTTCTTT
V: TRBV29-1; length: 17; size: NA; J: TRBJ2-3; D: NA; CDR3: CSVEGVRATASTDTQYF; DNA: TGCAGCGTTGAAGGAGTACGTGCAACTGCTAGCACAGATACGCAGTATTTT
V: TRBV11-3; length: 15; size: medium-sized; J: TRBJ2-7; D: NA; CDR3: CASSSDPAGVREQYF; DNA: TGTGCCAGCAGCTCGGATCCGGCTGGGGTCCGCGAGCAGTACTTC